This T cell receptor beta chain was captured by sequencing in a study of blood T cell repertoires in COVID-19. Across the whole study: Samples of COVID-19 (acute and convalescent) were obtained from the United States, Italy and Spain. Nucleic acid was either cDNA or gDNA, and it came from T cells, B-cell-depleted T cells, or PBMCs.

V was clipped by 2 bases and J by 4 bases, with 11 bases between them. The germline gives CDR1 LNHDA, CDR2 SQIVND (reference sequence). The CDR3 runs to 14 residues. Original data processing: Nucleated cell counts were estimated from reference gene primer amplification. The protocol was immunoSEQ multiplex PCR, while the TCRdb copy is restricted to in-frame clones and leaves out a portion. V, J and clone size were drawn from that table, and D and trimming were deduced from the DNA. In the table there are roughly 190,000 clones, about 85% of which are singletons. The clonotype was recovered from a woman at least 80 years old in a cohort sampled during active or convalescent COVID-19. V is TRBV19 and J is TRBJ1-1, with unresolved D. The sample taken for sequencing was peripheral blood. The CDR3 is CASSIRRVGTEAFF. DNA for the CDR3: TGTGCCAGTAGTATACGTCGGGTCGGCACTGAAGCTTTCTTT.